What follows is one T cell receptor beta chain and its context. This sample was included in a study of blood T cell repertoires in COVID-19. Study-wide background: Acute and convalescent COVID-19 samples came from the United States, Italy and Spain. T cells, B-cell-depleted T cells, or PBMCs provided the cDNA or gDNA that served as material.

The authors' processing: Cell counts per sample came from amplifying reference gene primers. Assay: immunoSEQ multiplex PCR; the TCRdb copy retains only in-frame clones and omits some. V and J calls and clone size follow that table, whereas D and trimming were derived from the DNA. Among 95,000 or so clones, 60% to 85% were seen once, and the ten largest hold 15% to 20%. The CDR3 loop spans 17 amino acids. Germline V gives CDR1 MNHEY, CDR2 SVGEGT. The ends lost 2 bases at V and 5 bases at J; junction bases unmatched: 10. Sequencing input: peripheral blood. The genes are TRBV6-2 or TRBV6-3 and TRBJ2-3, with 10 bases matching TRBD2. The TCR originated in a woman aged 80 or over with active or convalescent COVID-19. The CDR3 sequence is CASSYGRASGRLDTQYF. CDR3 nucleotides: TGTGCCAGCAGTTACGGGCGGGCTAGCGGGAGATTAGATACGCAGTATTTT.